This TCR beta chain was recovered during a study of T cells after yellow fever vaccination. Study conclusions and caveats: A limited proportion of clonotypes was detected within both the CD4 and CD8 compartments. Most primary-vaccination clones recurred post-booster (approximately 96% CD4, 88% CD8). In FACS-sorted repertoires, abundant clonotypes from the bulk population could appear as contaminants.

This clonotype occurred a few times. The antigen is unknown. It was through 5'RACE template switching that TCR cDNA was made, with a universal primer site and UMIs added. TCRdb re-called the 5' RACE reads with MiXCR, one entry per CDR3 protein. Among about 320,000 distinct CDR3 sequences, around 7% were seen once, and the ten largest hold roughly a sixth. V lost 2 bases and J lost 8; bases outside the gene matches: 11. The germline V gene encodes CDR1 SEHNR and CDR2 FQNEAQ (reference sequence). The CDR3 runs to 16 residues. Sample: PBMCs, taken roughly 45 days after the first yellow fever vaccination. The V gene is TRBV7-9, the J gene TRBJ2-4; 8 bases line up with TRBD2. The source is a man between 18 and 29 years old who received the YFV17D yellow fever vaccine. The CDR3 protein is CASSLSVSGTGDIQYF. Here the CDR3 DNA reads TGTGCCAGCAGCTTATCCGTTAGCGGGACCGGGGACATTCAGTACTTC.